What follows are 26 T cell receptor beta chains derived from one specimen sequenced in a study of T cell clonotyping in hematopoietic cell transplantation. The time point is: recipient sample about 28 days before transplant, after cytoreduction. Here immunoSEQ multiplex PCR was the method, and the copy in TCRdb shows in-frame clones only, minus some. The sample consists of around 80,000 clones, less than 96% of them appearing once. Sequencing was performed on peripheral blood mononuclear cells, taken before stem cell transplant. The receptors originated from a woman aged 50 to 60 with acute myeloid leukemia. Some clones in this sample may be carry-over from other donors' samples.

This chain joins TRBV5-1 and TRBJ1-1; D gene ambiguous. This CDR3 contains 17 residues. V lost 0 bases and J lost 4, with 19 bases in between. CDR1 SGHRS and CDR2 YFSETQ come from the germline V gene. CDR3 residues: CASSLGGYFWESTEAFF. DNA of the CDR3: TGCGCCAGCAGCTTGGGTGGATACTTTTGGGAGAGCACTGAAGCTTTCTTT. Looking up the rest from reference TRBV5-1 and TRBJ1-1 gives the full variable domain: KAGVTQTPRYLIKTRGQQVTLSCSPISGHRSVSWYQQTPGQGLQFLFEYFSETQRNKGNFPGRFSGRQFSNSRSEMNVSTLELGDSALYLCASSLGGYFWESTEAFFGQGTRLTVV.

This sequence joins TRBV30 and TRBJ1-1, with D tentatively TRBD1 (6 bases). This CDR3 comprises 16 residues. Germline values: CDR1 GTSNPN, CDR2 SVGIG (reference sequence). V gave up 2 bases and J gave up 6 bases, with 22 bases separating them. In nucleotides, the CDR3 is TGTGCCTGGAGTTCCCTTCGGGACACAAGAAAGGCTGAAGCTTTCTTT. It codes for CAWSSLRDTRKAEAFF.

The gene calls are TRBV19 and TRBJ1-5; D gene ambiguous. The CDR3 loop spans 16 amino acids. V was pared by 7 bases and J by 3 bases, with 19 bases between. Per germline, CDR1 LNHDA and CDR2 SQIVND (reference sequence). CDR3 bases: TGTGCCAGTACAGATGTTGCAGGACGGGACAATCAGCCCCAGCATTTT. Translating it yields CASTDVAGRDNQPQHF.

The chain carries TRBV4-1 and TRBJ2-7; D is unresolved. Trimming removed 0 bases from V and 4 bases from J, with 4 bases in between. CDR3 length: 12 residues. Germline CDR1 is MGHRA and CDR2 is YSYEKL. For the CDR3, the DNA is TGCGCCAGCAGCCAAGACGGGTACGAGCAGTACTTC. Amino acid sequence: CASSQDGYEQYF.

CDR3: CASSEFRDSPLHF. DNA of the CDR3: TGTGCCAGCAGTGAATTTAGGGATTCACCCCTCCACTTT. The chain couples TRBV6-1 to TRBJ1-6; D not resolved. Trimming took off 2 bases at V and 8 bases at J, with 7 bases between the two ends. This CDR3 has 13 residues. Germline-derived CDR1 and CDR2 are MNHNS and SASEGT.

As DNA, the CDR3 is TGTGCCAGCAGCCAAGAAGCCCGTGATGTCTTCCTTGGCACAGATACGCAGTATTTT. Translating gives CASSQEARDVFLGTDTQYF. This chain links TRBV14 with TRBJ2-3; no clear D gene. Germline CDR1 is SGHDN and CDR2 is FVKESK. The CDR3 loop spans 19 amino acids. The germline V and J ends were trimmed by 0 bases and 1 base, with 20 bases remaining between them.

CDR3 nucleotides: TGTGCCAGTGAAAAATCAGGGTATCTCGAGCAGTACTTC. This encodes CASEKSGYLEQYF. The V call is TRBV2, the J call TRBJ2-7; the D gene is possibly TRBD1 (5 bases). Trimming removed 9 bases from V and 6 bases from J, with 18 bases in between. The CDR3 sequence is 13 residues long. From germline, CDR1 is SNHLY and CDR2 FYNNEI. Based on the CDR3 plus reference TRBV2 and TRBJ2-7, the full variable domain is EPEVTQTPSHQVTQMGQEVILRCVPISNHLYFYWYRQILGQKVEFLVSFYNNEISEKSEIFDDQFSVERPDGSNFTLKIRSTKLEDSAMYFCASEKSGYLEQYFGPGTRLTVT.

J is TRBJ2-2 and V is TRBV30; D is unresolved. Germline CDR1 reads GTSNPN; CDR2 reads SVGIG (reference sequence). This CDR3 is built from 13 residues. V gave up 4 bases and J gave up 3 bases, with 9 bases separating them. CDR3 region: CAWNRLDTGELFF. The CDR3 DNA is TGTGCCTGGAATCGGTTGGACACCGGGGAGCTGTTTTTT.

The chain has TRBV5-6 and TRBJ1-6, with D hard to call. Trimming left V 0 bases short and J 5 bases short, with 6 bases between. The CDR3 totals 14 residues. The germline V gene has CDR1 SGHDT and CDR2 YYEEEE. The CDR3 is CASSLVADNSPLHF. The CDR3 DNA reads as TGTGCCAGCAGCTTGGTGGCAGATAATTCACCCCTCCACTTT.

Note on this clone: This sample includes further DNA sequences coding for the same CDR3. The CDR3 spells CASSLGSTDTQYF. The CDR3 region has the DNA TGTGCCAGCAGCTTGGGGTCCACAGATACGCAGTATTTT. V is TRBV5-6 and J is TRBJ2-3; D gene ambiguous. V gave up 0 bases and J gave up 2 bases, with 4 bases separating them. This CDR3 is built from 13 residues. Looked up from germline, CDR1 is SGHDT and CDR2 is YYEEEE.

The V call is TRBV5-1, the J call TRBJ2-3; D ambiguous. V gave up 0 bases and J gave up 2 bases, with 4 bases separating them. CDR1 SGHRS and CDR2 YFSETQ come from the germline V gene. This CDR3 is built from 13 residues. As DNA, the CDR3 is TGCGCCAGCAGCTTGGAAGCCACAGATACGCAGTATTTT. Protein product: CASSLEATDTQYF.

V usage is TRBV5-1 and J usage is TRBJ1-2, with D possibly TRBD1 on 5 matching bases. The length of the CDR3 is 16 residues. Per the germline V gene, CDR1 is SGHRS and CDR2 is YFSETQ. V was shortened by 4 bases and J by 7 bases, with 23 bases between the two germline ends. In DNA, the CDR3 is TGCGCCAGCAGCATAGGGCAGGGTATGGGGTCCGGTGGCTACACCTTC. This encodes CASSIGQGMGSGGYTF.

The V and J genes are TRBV10-1 and TRBJ1-1; the D gene is possibly TRBD1 (5 bases). This CDR3 comprises 15 residues. The germline V gene encodes CDR1 WNHNN and CDR2 SYGVQD (reference sequence). The V end was cut by 3 bases, the J end by 0 bases, with 11 bases between. The CDR3 nucleotides are TGCGCCAGCAGTGACCCCGGGACGGTGAACACTGAAGCTTTCTTT. Its translation is CASSDPGTVNTEAFF.

The chain links TRBV10-3 to TRBJ1-2; tentative D call: TRBD1 (5 bases). V was cut by 3 bases and J by 7 bases, with 12 bases left in between. The CDR3 length is 13 residues. The germline V gene has CDR1 ENHRY and CDR2 SYGVKD. The chain's CDR3 is CAISEGQGGGYTF. The DNA for the CDR3 is TGTGCCATCAGTGAAGGGCAGGGTGGTGGCTACACCTTC.

V gene TRBV5-1 combines with J gene TRBJ2-2; 8 positions agree with TRBD2. CDR1 SGHRS and CDR2 YFSETQ come from the germline V gene. This CDR3 comprises 15 residues. Trimming at V came to 3 bases and at J to 8 bases, leaving 9 bases not matched to a gene. The CDR3 is CASSYGGARAGELFF. CDR3 coding DNA: TGCGCCAGCAGCTACGGGGGGGCCCGTGCGGGGGAGCTGTTTTTT.

The rearrangement joins TRBV6-1 to TRBJ1-1, with D hard to call. Trimming removed 2 bases from V and 1 base from J, with 11 bases in between. The germline V gene has CDR1 MNHNS and CDR2 SASEGT. The CDR3 runs 15 residues. CDR3 nucleotides: TGTGCCAGCAGTGAACGTGGAGCGCAGAACACTGAAGCTTTCTTT. It codes for CASSERGAQNTEAFF.

The chain has TRBV7-2 and TRBJ1-2, with D maybe TRBD1 (6 bases). CDR1 is SGHTA and CDR2 is FQGNSA in the germline V gene. The CDR3 contains 15 residues. V was pared by 0 bases and J by 2 bases, with 10 bases between. The CDR3 here is CASSLASGQNYGYTF. The DNA for the CDR3 is TGTGCCAGCAGCTTAGCGTCTGGACAGAACTATGGCTACACCTTC.

The chain has TRBV5-6 and TRBJ2-5; 16 nucleotides align to TRBD2. The V gene end was trimmed by 3 bases and the J gene end by 5 bases; junction bases not matched to a gene: 10. This CDR3 is 18 amino acids long. Germline V gives CDR1 SGHDT, CDR2 YYEEEE. The CDR3 sequence: CASSWGLAGGPRRETQYF. Here the CDR3 DNA reads TGTGCCAGCAGCTGGGGACTAGCGGGGGGGCCGCGTCGGGAGACCCAGTACTTC.

This chain uses TRBV18 with TRBJ2-7, with D possibly being TRBD2 (5 bases). V was pared by 8 bases and J by 6 bases, with 8 bases between. Germline V gene lookup returns CDR1 KGHSH and CDR2 LQKENI. The CDR3 is made up of 10 amino acids. CDR3 DNA sequence: TGTGCCAGCGCAGGAGGCGAGCAGTACTTC. Its translation is CASAGGEQYF. The variable domain in full, with the rest retrieved from reference TRBV18 and TRBJ2-7, is NAGVMQNPRHLVRRRGQEARLRCSPMKGHSHVYWYRQLPEEGLKFMVYLQKENIIDESGMPKERFSAEFPKEGPSILRIQQVVRGDSAAYFCASAGGEQYFGPGTRLTVT.

The J gene is TRBJ1-1, the V gene TRBV29-1, with D possibly TRBD1 on 6 matching bases. Trimming cost V 6 bases and J 7 bases, with 18 bases left between them. The CDR3 length is 13 residues. Germline V gene data show CDR1 as SQVTM and CDR2 as ANQGSEA. CDR3 bases: TGCAGCGTCAATCCTGGGGGGCCGGGTGAAGCTTTCTTT. Translation: CSVNPGGPGEAFF. Full variable domain (outside the CDR3, taken from reference TRBV29-1 and TRBJ1-1): SAVISQKPSRDICQRGTSLTIQCQVDSQVTMMFWYRQQPGQSLTLIATANQGSEATYESGFVIDKFPISRPNLTFSTLTVSNMSPEDSSIYLCSVNPGGPGEAFFGQGTRLTVV.

This chain links TRBV30 with TRBJ2-3; D possibly uses TRBD1 or TRBD2 (5 bases each). The germline CDR1 and CDR2 sequences are GTSNPN and SVGIG (reference sequence). V was shortened by 2 bases and J by 3 bases, with 15 bases between the two germline ends. This CDR3 is 15 amino acids long. CDR3 nucleotides: TGTGCCTGGAGTAGAGGGACGGGCACTACAGATACGCAGTATTTT. Protein sequence: CAWSRGTGTTDTQYF.

J is TRBJ2-3 and V is TRBV19, with D perhaps TRBD1 (5 bases). Trimming took off 5 bases at V and 4 bases at J, with 16 bases between the two ends. The CDR3 consists of 15 residues. Germline V lookup: CDR1 LNHDA, CDR2 SQIVND (reference sequence). Here the CDR3 reads CASSPLERQSDTQYF. The CDR3 DNA sequence: TGTGCCAGTAGTCCACTGGAGCGACAGTCAGATACGCAGTATTTT.

In nucleotides, the CDR3 is TGCGCCAGCAGCCAAGTAACGTTGGGGAACACTGAAGCTTTCTTT. Translating gives CASSQVTLGNTEAFF. The chain has TRBV4-1 and TRBJ1-1; D is undetermined. The CDR3 totals 15 residues. V shed 1 base and J shed 1 base, with 10 bases lying between them. Germline V gives CDR1 MGHRA, CDR2 YSYEKL.

A single count supports this clone. The V and J genes are TRBV29-1 and TRBJ2-3; a weak D match, TRBD2 (6 bases). V was cut by 6 bases and J by 4 bases, with 11 bases left in between. This CDR3 has 12 amino acids. CDR1 and CDR2 from the germline V gene are SQVTM and ANQGSEA. The CDR3: CSVGLFSDTQYF. The CDR3 nucleotides are TGCAGCGTGGGACTTTTTTCAGATACGCAGTATTTT.

This rearrangement joins TRBV20-1 to TRBJ2-5, with D possibly TRBD2 on 6 matching bases. The V end lost 5 bases, the J end lost 5 bases, and 9 bases lay between the germline ends. Germline-derived CDR1 and CDR2 are DFQATT and SNEGSKA (reference sequence). The CDR3 is 11 residues long. The CDR3 sequence: CSAGTPETQYF. DNA of the CDR3: TGCAGTGCTGGGACTCCGGAGACCCAGTACTTC.

This clone has a single count. This chain links TRBV19 with TRBJ2-3; 11 nucleotides match TRBD2. The CDR3 contains 16 residues. Germline CDR1 and CDR2: LNHDA and SQIVND (reference sequence). The V segment lost 5 bases and the J segment 4 bases; nucleotides outside the gene matches: 8. The DNA of the CDR3 is TGTGCCAGTAGTCAAACTAGCGGGAGCGGGCCAGATACGCAGTATTTT. It translates to CASSQTSGSGPDTQYF.